These T cell receptor beta chains were read from a single sample in a study of blood T cell repertoires in COVID-19. This table comes from immunoSEQ multiplex PCR, and its TCRdb copy is limited to in-frame clones, with some not included. The table has around 64,000 clones, 82% seen once. The sequencing input was peripheral blood. The receptors were sampled from a human donor in a cohort sampled during active COVID-19. The conserved cysteine and the conserved F or W are not part of the CDR3 here. D genes are given only for firm matches.

>TRBJ1-2|NA|TRBV29-1
SVEPSYGYT
>TRBJ2-5|TRBD2|TRBV2
ASSLLAGGGETQY
>TRBJ2-1|NA|TRBV7-2
ASSLTRSNEQF
>TRBJ1-4|TRBD1|TRBV10-3
ACGQVPTNEKLF
>TRBJ1-1|TRBD1|TRBV5-1
ASSRQGPSRRDTEAF
>TRBJ2-7|TRBD1|TRBV3-1/TRBV3-2
ASSQSDRARNEQY
>TRBJ2-1|TRBD2|TRBV11-2
AHILAGNNEQF
>TRBJ1-2|NA|TRBV2
ASSESPPRRGSGYT
>TRBJ1-1|NA|TRBV20-1
SAALGGEAF
>TRBJ2-1|TRBD2|TRBV20-1
SAWDYMQF
>TRBJ2-6|NA|TRBV19
ASSIYGVPGANVLT
>TRBJ2-2|NA|TRBV12-5
ASGPLQGGELF
>TRBJ1-1|NA|TRBV7-9
ASSPRGRGTEAF
>TRBJ2-1|NA|TRBV11-1
ASSLHTGNNEQF
>TRBJ1-4|NA|TRBV5-5
ASSFTRRGTNEKLF
>TRBJ2-5|NA|TRBV7-8
ASSYTPRETQY
>TRBJ2-3|TRBD1|TRBV11-2
ASSLIYRGDTDTQY
>TRBJ1-3|NA|TRBV5-1
ASSRAGDLGNTIY
>TRBJ2-6|NA|TRBV28
ASSRGTGGANVLT
>TRBJ2-4|NA|TRBV21-1
ASFKTVVAKNIQY
>TRBJ2-3|NA|TRBV5-1
ASSLWQSTDTQY
>TRBJ2-3|NA|TRBV2
ASRAGKGYADTQY
>TRBJ2-3|NA|TRBV7-2
ASSLGPWGGTDTQY
>TRBJ2-3|NA|TRBV18
ASSPPSVADTQY
>TRBJ1-4|NA|TRBV5-6
ASSLAPREKLF
>TRBJ2-3|NA|TRBV10-1
ASSPSDRPATDTQY
>TRBJ2-1|NA|TRBV1
TSSQDRVGQGEKNEQF
>TRBJ2-2|NA|TRBV19
ASNWRGANTGELF
>TRBJ1-3|TRBD1|TRBV3-1/TRBV3-2
ASSQSPTGGGNTIY
>TRBJ1-2|NA|TRBV7-2
ASSSQKIVYSGYT
>TRBJ2-1|TRBD2|TRBV6-1
ASSEAGVRGGNEQF
>TRBJ1-6|TRBD1|TRBV30
AWTPGTVNSPLH
>TRBJ2-1|NA|TRBV6-6
ASSTPGGATLEQF
>TRBJ2-7|NA|TRBV29-1
SVEGPGTGYEQY
>TRBJ1-2|TRBD1|TRBV18
ASSPGTGEYGYT
>TRBJ1-1|NA|TRBV6-7
ASLTGHLNTEAF
>TRBJ1-4|TRBD1|TRBV2
ASSADRGTAEKLF
>TRBJ2-3|NA|TRBV12-1
ASSSDPDCTSTDTQY
>TRBJ2-3|TRBD2|TRBV4-1
ASSQESTGGSTDTQY
>TRBJ2-5|NA|TRBV3-1/TRBV3-2
ASSQLKETQY
>TRBJ2-7|TRBD1|TRBV25-1
ASSAYRGSNEQY
>TRBJ1-3|NA|TRBV10-1
ASSEDSFPNTIY
>TRBJ2-5|NA|TRBV19
ASSISAQETQY
>TRBJ1-2|TRBD1|TRBV30
AWWTGTNYGYT